Detailed here is one TCR beta chain. No antigen is known for it. Each CDR3 protein gets one entry after TCRdb re-called the 5' RACE reads with MiXCR. The sample lists some 730,000 distinct CDR3 sequences, approximately 18% occurring once. The source of the sample is a study of identical twins. Regarding the study as a whole: Among monozygotic twins, out-of-frame TCR alpha sharing exceeded what models predicted.

CDR1 SEHNR and CDR2 FQNEAQ come from the germline V gene (reference sequence). The CDR3 consists of 17 residues. Trimming took 1 base from V and 13 from J, leaving 26 bases between them. The same specimen was also included in a second study, on T cells expressing NK-cell markers. From that paper: The authors sequenced eight donors, of whom seven were HCMV-seropositive and one was seronegative.

The chain employs TRBV7-9 and TRBJ2-1; D is perhaps TRBD2 (6 bases). This TCR was sampled from a woman in her late teens or twenties in good health. The material sequenced was PBMCs. As DNA, the CDR3 is TGTGCCAGCAGCTTAGACTTTCAACTAGCTGGTCGGGCGTCCCAGTTCTTC. Translated, it gives CASSLDFQLAGRASQFF. Full variable domain (outside the CDR3, taken from reference TRBV7-9 and TRBJ2-1): DTGVSQNPRHKITKRGQNVTFRCDPISEHNRLYWYRQTLGQGPEFLTYFQNEAQLEKSRLLSDRFSAERPKGSFSTLEIQRTEQGDSAMYLCASSLDFQLAGRASQFFGPGTRLTVL.